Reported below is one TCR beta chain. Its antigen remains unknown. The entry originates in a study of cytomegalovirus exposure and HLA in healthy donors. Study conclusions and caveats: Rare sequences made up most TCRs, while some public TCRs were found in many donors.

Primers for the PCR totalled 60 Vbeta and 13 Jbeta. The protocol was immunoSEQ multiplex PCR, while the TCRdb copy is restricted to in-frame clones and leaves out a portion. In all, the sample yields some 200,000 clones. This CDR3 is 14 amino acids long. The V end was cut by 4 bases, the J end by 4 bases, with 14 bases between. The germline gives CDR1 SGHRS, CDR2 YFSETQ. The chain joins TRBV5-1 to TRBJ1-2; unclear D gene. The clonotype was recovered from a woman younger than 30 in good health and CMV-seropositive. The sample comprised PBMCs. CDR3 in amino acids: CASSPPGGPYGYTF. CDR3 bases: TGCGCCAGCAGCCCCCCGGGAGGGCCCTATGGCTACACCTTC. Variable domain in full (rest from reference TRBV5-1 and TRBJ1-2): KAGVTQTPRYLIKTRGQQVTLSCSPISGHRSVSWYQQTPGQGLQFLFEYFSETQRNKGNFPGRFSGRQFSNSRSEMNVSTLELGDSALYLCASSPPGGPYGYTFGSGTRLTVV.